What follows are 20 T cell receptor beta chains derived from one specimen sequenced in a study of OX40 agonist ivuxolimab in advanced cancers. Sequenced by immunoSEQ multiplex PCR; TCRdb stores in-frame clones only, minus some. The sample holds about 24,000 clones, roughly 89% seen once. The material was CD4+ or CD8+ T cells sorted from blood, obtained in a trial of the OX40 agonist ivuxolimab. The receptors were sampled from an adult with an advanced solid tumor such as melanoma, head and neck, liver or kidney cancer.

The J gene is TRBJ1-4, the V gene TRBV27; the D gene is possibly TRBD1 (6 bases). CDR1 is MNHEY and CDR2 is SMNVEV in the germline V gene (reference sequence). V lost 2 bases, J lost 6 bases, and 16 bases lay in between. This CDR3 has 16 amino acids. CDR3 DNA sequence: TGTGCCAGCAGTTTAAAAAGAGGGAGGGGGGATGAAAAACTGTTTTTT. It encodes CASSLKRGRGDEKLFF.

The V call is TRBV10-3, the J call TRBJ2-7; no firm D call. The CDR3 is 13 residues long. V was pared by 2 bases and J by 0 bases, with 5 bases between. Germline lookup yields CDR1 ENHRY and CDR2 SYGVKD. DNA of the CDR3: TGTGCCATCAGTGAGGTAATCTCCTACGAGCAGTACTTC. Protein product: CAISEVISYEQYF.

In nucleotides, the CDR3 is TGTGCCAGCAGTGCGACTAGCGGGAGTCACAAGCAGTACTTC. Its protein is CASSATSGSHKQYF. The rearrangement uses TRBV2 and TRBJ2-7; 12 bases fit TRBD2. Germline V lookup: CDR1 SNHLY, CDR2 FYNNEI. V was clipped by 4 bases and J by 8 bases; unmatched bases: 6. CDR3 length: 14 amino acids.

V is TRBV5-1 and J is TRBJ2-3; D gene uncertain. The CDR3 spans 14 residues. CDR1 is SGHRS and CDR2 is YFSETQ in the germline V gene. The ends were cut back, 2 bases at V and 2 bases at J, with 9 bases in the middle. The CDR3 DNA follows: TGCGCCAGCAGCTTCCTTCCTAACACAGATACGCAGTATTTT. Protein product: CASSFLPNTDTQYF.

This clone was detected only once. V usage is TRBV19 and J usage is TRBJ1-5; D perhaps matches TRBD1 (6 bases). Looked up from germline, CDR1 is LNHDA and CDR2 is SQIVND (reference sequence). The CDR3 runs 17 residues. V dropped 5 bases and J dropped 2 bases, with 19 bases sitting between them. CDR3 region: CASSPSGVTFGNQPQHF. In DNA, the CDR3 is TGTGCCAGTAGTCCTTCAGGGGTCACTTTTGGCAATCAGCCCCAGCATTTT.

The chain combines TRBV18 with TRBJ2-7; D might be TRBD1 (6 bases). CDR1 and CDR2 from the germline V gene are KGHSH and LQKENI. V was cut by 4 bases and J by 7 bases, with 17 bases left in between. The CDR3 covers 14 residues. As DNA, the CDR3 is TGTGCCAGCTCACTCGGGACAAAAAGGGAGGAGCAGTACTTC. Amino acids: CASSLGTKREEQYF.

This clone was seen a single time. V gene TRBV9 combines with J gene TRBJ2-5, with 13 bases aligning to TRBD2. CDR3 length: 15 residues. Looked up from germline, CDR1 is SGDLS and CDR2 is YYNGEE. V gave up 0 bases and J gave up 10 bases; unmatched junction bases: 6. The CDR3 coding sequence is TGTGCCAGCAGCGTAGGGACTAGCGGGAGAGGTAACCAGTACTTC. This codes for CASSVGTSGRGNQYF.

This clone appeared once. The chain has TRBV27 and TRBJ1-5; the match to TRBD1 covers 10 bases. V shed 9 bases, J shed 7 bases, and the junction held 9 bases outside the gene matches. Germline V gives CDR1 MNHEY, CDR2 SMNVEV (reference sequence). The CDR3 length is 14 residues. The CDR3 loop is CASNRQGAGQPQHF. The CDR3 DNA sequence: TGTGCCAGTAATAGACAGGGGGCTGGACAGCCCCAGCATTTT.

The rearrangement joins TRBV27 to TRBJ2-7; the D gene is possibly TRBD2 (6 bases). V was pared by 5 bases and J by 3 bases, with 17 bases between. From germline, CDR1 is MNHEY and CDR2 SMNVEV (reference sequence). The CDR3 is 15 residues long. CDR3 bases: TGTGCCAGCAGTCAAACCGATAGCGGACTCTACGAGCAGTACTTC. This gives the protein CASSQTDSGLYEQYF.

The rearrangement uses TRBV10-3 and TRBJ2-1; perhaps TRBD1 as D (5 bases). The germline V and J ends were trimmed by 2 bases and 3 bases, with 8 bases remaining between them. This CDR3 has 14 residues. Germline values: CDR1 ENHRY, CDR2 SYGVKD. CDR3 coding DNA: TGTGCCATCAGTGAGCAGGGCAACTACAATGAGCAGTTCTTC. It translates to CAISEQGNYNEQFF.

This clone was recorded once. The junction shows a germline mismatch at one end, possibly a read error. The V gene is TRBV19, the J gene TRBJ2-6; 7 bases agree with TRBD1. CDR1 is LNHDA and CDR2 is SQIVND in the germline V gene (reference sequence). The CDR3 runs 17 residues. The CDR3 DNA sequence: TGTGCCAGTAAGAGGGACAGTCGAATCTCTGGGGCCAACGTCCCGACTTTC. Its translation is CASKRDSRISGANVPTF.

The V gene is TRBV9, the J gene TRBJ1-3; 7 bases map to TRBD1. Germline CDR1 SGDLS, CDR2 YYNGEE. The CDR3 length is 14 residues. The trim removed 4 bases at V and 4 bases at J, leaving 5 bases unmatched. The CDR3 sequence: CASSSRGWGNTIYF. The DNA of the CDR3 is TGTGCCAGCAGCTCCAGGGGGTGGGGAAACACCATATATTTT. Full variable domain (remainder filled in from reference TRBV9 and TRBJ1-3): DSGVTQTPKHLITATGQRVTLRCSPRSGDLSVYWYQQSLDQGLQFLIQYYNGEERAKGNILERFSAQQFPDLHSELNLSSLELGDSALYFCASSSRGWGNTIYFGEGSWLTVV.

The CDR3 DNA sequence: TGTGCCAGCAGCACACGAGGTGACTCTGGAAACACCATATATTTT. It specifies CASSTRGDSGNTIYF. The V call is TRBV21-1, the J call TRBJ1-3. TRBV21-1 is a pseudogene segment. This CDR3 comprises 15 residues.

J is TRBJ2-6 and V is TRBV7-8; TRBD1 is a possible D gene (6 bases). The CDR3 is made up of 15 amino acids. The ends were cut back, 6 bases at V and 4 bases at J, with 13 bases in the middle. CDR1 and CDR2 (germline): SGHVS, FQNEAQ. The CDR3 bases are TGTGCCAGCAGTTATACAGGGCCCGGGGCCAACGTCCTGACTTTC. Amino acids: CASSYTGPGANVLTF.

V gene TRBV29-1 combines with J gene TRBJ1-3; no reliable D call. V was clipped by 7 bases and J by 1 base, with 5 bases between them. The germline V gene encodes CDR1 SQVTM and CDR2 ANQGSEA. This CDR3 region has 11 residues. The CDR3 loop reads CSGGSGNTIYF. CDR3 sequence (DNA): TGCAGCGGAGGGTCTGGAAACACCATATATTTT.

V and J are TRBV11-3 and TRBJ2-2; 7 nucleotides agree with TRBD2. CDR3 size: 20 residues. CDR1 SGHNT and CDR2 YENEEA come from the germline V gene. The ends lost 2 bases at V and 1 base at J; junction bases unmatched: 16. For the CDR3, the DNA is TGTGCCAGCAGCTTATCCCCTCGGGCTAGCGGATTTGAGAACACCGGGGAGCTGTTTTTT. It translates to CASSLSPRASGFENTGELFF.

This chain joins TRBV7-2 and TRBJ2-3; D gene unclear. This CDR3 contains 14 residues. The V end was cut by 5 bases, the J end by 1 base, with 10 bases between. Germline loops: CDR1 SGHTA, CDR2 FQGNSA. The CDR3 sequence is CASSATQGTDTQYF. The CDR3 DNA reads as TGTGCCAGCAGCGCAACCCAGGGCACAGATACGCAGTATTTT.

The chain recombines TRBV18 with TRBJ2-2, with 7 bases that match TRBD2. From germline, CDR1 is KGHSH and CDR2 LQKENI. V shed 0 bases, J shed 2 bases, and the junction held 6 bases outside the gene matches. This CDR3 has 17 residues. CDR3 region: CASSPPTGEGNTGELFF. CDR3 sequence (DNA): TGTGCCAGCTCACCACCTACGGGGGAGGGCAACACCGGGGAGCTGTTTTTT.

The rearrangement links TRBV30 to TRBJ2-7; D ambiguous. V lost 2 bases to trimming and J lost 1 base, with 6 bases between them. This CDR3 contains 12 residues. Germline CDR1 is GTSNPN and CDR2 is SVGIG (reference sequence). CDR3 protein: CAWSTTSYEQYF. CDR3 bases: TGTGCCTGGAGTACAACATCCTACGAGCAGTACTTC.

The V gene is TRBV29-1, the J gene TRBJ1-1; no reliable D call. Looked up from germline, CDR1 is SQVTM and CDR2 is ANQGSEA. Trimming cost V 7 bases and J 4 bases, with 7 bases left between them. CDR3 length: 10 amino acids. The CDR3: CSGGPTEAFF. In DNA, the CDR3 is TGCAGCGGCGGCCCCACTGAAGCTTTCTTT.